Below, 25 T cell receptor beta chains from the same sample are listed, as sequenced in a study of shared clonotypes between healthy human individuals. Libraries were prepared by immunoSEQ multiplex PCR; TCRdb keeps only in-frame clonotypes and omits some of them. The sample lists about 2.3 million clones; 92% were seen once. The specimen was naive CD4+ T cells from PBMCs. Subset meaning: CD45RA+ positively selected. The receptors were gathered from a man younger than 30 in good health. Some clones in this sample may be carry-over from other donors' samples.

V is TRBV7-9 and J is TRBJ2-1, with 11 bases fitting TRBD2. Germline V gene sequence: CDR1 SEHNR, CDR2 FQNEAQ (reference sequence). Unmatched junction bases numbered 3, after V lost 2 bases and J lost 12 bases. CDR3 length equals 13 residues. In DNA form, the CDR3 reads TGTGCCAGCAGCTTAATCCTAGCGGGAGGGCAGTTCTTC. Translation: CASSLILAGGQFF.

V and J are TRBV28 and TRBJ1-4; D remains unclear. Germline lookup yields CDR1 MDHEN and CDR2 SYDVKM. V was pared by 7 bases and J by 7 bases, with 19 bases between. CDR3 length: 15 residues. CDR3 region: CASTEVGGRIEKLFF. CDR3 nucleotide sequence: TGTGCCAGCACCGAAGTGGGCGGCCGTATTGAAAAACTGTTTTTT.

This clone turned up a few times. CDR3 nucleotide sequence: TGCCCCGCTTACTGTCAGCCCCAGCATTTT. It codes for CPAYCQPQHF. The chain has TRBV20-1 and TRBJ1-5; D call uncertain. This CDR3 has 10 residues. The germline V gene encodes CDR1 DFQATT and CDR2 SNEGSKA (reference sequence).

The chain is built from TRBV6-6 and TRBJ1-2, with no clear D. The V and J ends lost 2 bases and 2 bases respectively, with 12 bases between them. This CDR3 is 15 amino acids long. Germline CDR1 and CDR2: MNHNY and SVGAGI (reference sequence). DNA of the CDR3: TGTGCCAGCAGTTACGGCTTGGGAACCAACTATGGCTACACCTTC. Translated: CASSYGLGTNYGYTF.

V usage is TRBV19 and J usage is TRBJ2-5, with 10 bases fitting TRBD2. From germline, CDR1 is LNHDA and CDR2 SQIVND (reference sequence). J was trimmed by 2 bases and V by 5 bases; bases with no gene match: 11. This CDR3 comprises 17 residues. For the CDR3, the DNA is TGTGCCAGTAGTGCAAACCCGGGACTAGCGACTCAAGAGACCCAGTACTTC. This translates into CASSANPGLATQETQYF. The variable domain in full, with the rest retrieved from reference TRBV19 and TRBJ2-5, is DGGITQSPKYLFRKEGQNVTLSCEQNLNHDAMYWYRQDPGQGLRLIYYSQIVNDFQKGDIAEGYSVSREKKESFPLTVTSAQKNPTAFYLCASSANPGLATQETQYFGPGTRLLVL.

Points on this clone: The sample contains more than one DNA sequence encoding this CDR3. CDR3 in amino acids: CASSVGQGVYEQYF. CDR3 sequence (DNA): TGTGCCAGCAGCGTGGGACAGGGGGTCTACGAGCAGTACTTC. The gene calls are TRBV9 and TRBJ2-7, with TRBD1 identical over 11 bases. This CDR3 has 14 residues. Germline loops: CDR1 SGDLS, CDR2 YYNGEE. J was trimmed by 3 bases and V by 2 bases; bases with no gene match: 1.

The CDR3, as DNA: TGTGCCAGCAGTTTATACGTCTCGAGGGGGCAGACTGAAGCTTTCTTT. Translated: CASSLYVSRGQTEAFF. The rearrangement joins TRBV28 to TRBJ1-1; TRBD1 agrees at 7 bases. The CDR3 extends over 16 amino acids. In germline, CDR1 is MDHEN, CDR2 SYDVKM. V gave up 1 base and J gave up 5 bases; unmatched junction bases: 10.

The chain couples TRBV30 to TRBJ2-2, with D unresolved. Germline V gene sequence: CDR1 GTSNPN, CDR2 SVGIG (reference sequence). Trimming stripped 2 bases from V and 1 base from J, with 11 bases between. The CDR3 spans 15 residues. Here the CDR3 DNA reads TGTGCCTGGAGTTTCCGTGGCGGGAACACCGGGGAGCTGTTTTTT. Translated, it gives CAWSFRGGNTGELFF.

This chain connects TRBV4-1 to TRBJ1-2, with a possible D match to TRBD1 (5 bases). This CDR3 is built from 15 residues. Germline CDR1 is MGHRA and CDR2 is YSYEKL. Trimming stripped 0 bases from V and 5 bases from J, with 13 bases between. DNA for the CDR3: TGCGCCAGCAGCCAAGATGGGTGGGGGGATTATGGCTACACCTTC. Its translation is CASSQDGWGDYGYTF.

V and J are TRBV2 and TRBJ1-2; D not certain. This CDR3 spans 13 amino acids. V was pared by 3 bases and J by 1 base, with 6 bases between. Looked up from germline, CDR1 is SNHLY and CDR2 is FYNNEI. The CDR3 nucleotides are TGTGCCAGCAGTGATCAGAGTAACTATGGCTACACCTTC. Translation gives CASSDQSNYGYTF.

The chain employs TRBV11-2 and TRBJ2-7; no definite D call. Trimming left V 1 base short and J 0 bases short, with 16 bases between. Germline V CDR1 and CDR2: SGHAT, FQNNGV. The CDR3 contains 17 residues. In DNA, the CDR3 is TGTGCCAGCAGCTTAGTAGAGACGATCACGCCCTCCTACGAGCAGTACTTC. It yields the protein CASSLVETITPSYEQYF.

About this clone: Other DNA sequences from this sample encode an identical CDR3 as well. The chain uses TRBV18 and TRBJ2-3, with TRBD1 matching 7 bases. The CDR3 loop spans 15 amino acids. Losses at the gene ends were 3 bases for V and 0 bases for J; bases not matched to a gene: 3. Germline V gene lookup returns CDR1 KGHSH and CDR2 LQKENI. In DNA, the CDR3 is TGTGCCAGCTCACCGTTGACAGGGAGCACAGATACGCAGTATTTT. Translation: CASSPLTGSTDTQYF.

This clone has just one count. V and J are TRBV5-1 and TRBJ2-1; D may be TRBD1 or TRBD2 (5 bases each). From germline, CDR1 is SGHRS and CDR2 YFSETQ. Trimming left V 0 bases short and J 4 bases short, with 14 bases between. The CDR3 has 16 residues. CDR3 loop: CASSLDGGRFYNEQFF. In DNA, the CDR3 is TGCGCCAGCAGCTTGGATGGGGGACGATTTTACAATGAGCAGTTCTTC.

The chain carries TRBV19 and TRBJ2-3; 9 bases are shared with TRBD1. Trimming at V came to 6 bases and at J to 7 bases, leaving 11 bases not matched to a gene. The CDR3 covers 15 residues. CDR1 is LNHDA, CDR2 SQIVND, per germline (reference sequence). CDR3 DNA: TGTGCCAGTAGCAAGGCGGGACAGGGAAGGAATACGCAGTATTTT. Encoded protein: CASSKAGQGRNTQYF.

A single count supports this clone. The V call is TRBV7-2, the J call TRBJ2-2; D call uncertain. The CDR3 spans 14 residues. Trimming left V 1 base short and J 6 bases short, with 9 bases between. The germline CDR1 and CDR2 sequences are SGHTA and FQGNSA. The CDR3 loop reads CASSLDYSAGELFF. The DNA of the CDR3 is TGTGCCAGCAGCTTAGATTACTCTGCCGGGGAGCTGTTTTTT. The full variable domain, completed using reference TRBV7-2 and TRBJ2-2, is GAGVSQSPSNKVTEKGKDVELRCDPISGHTALYWYRQSLGQGLEFLIYFQGNSAPDKSGLPSDRFSAERTGGSVSTLTIQRTQQEDSAVYLCASSLDYSAGELFFGEGSRLTVL.

This clone turned up a few times. The CDR3 here is CASSRETGELFF. For the CDR3, the DNA is TGTGCCAGTAGTCGGGAAACCGGGGAGCTGTTTTTT. This chain connects TRBV19 to TRBJ2-2; weak D call: TRBD2 (5 bases). The V and J ends lost 5 bases and 5 bases respectively, with 6 bases between them. Germline V lookup: CDR1 LNHDA, CDR2 SQIVND (reference sequence). The CDR3 covers 12 residues.

The rearrangement joins TRBV10-2 to TRBJ2-1; 11 bases are a match to TRBD1. Germline-derived CDR1 and CDR2 are WSHSY and SAAADI. This CDR3 is 17 amino acids long. Germline trimming cut 2 bases from V and 1 base from J; bases unmatched to any gene: 4. CDR3 loop: CASSERDRGISYNEQFF. CDR3 nucleotide sequence: TGCGCCAGCAGTGAGCGGGACAGGGGGATTTCCTACAATGAGCAGTTCTTC.

The chain couples TRBV5-5 to TRBJ1-2, with D perhaps TRBD1 (6 bases). Germline CDR1 is SGHKS and CDR2 is YYEKEE (reference sequence). Trimming pared 0 bases from V and 13 bases from J, leaving 10 bases between. The CDR3 sequence is 11 residues long. The CDR3 loop reads CASSLGDRLTF. As DNA, the CDR3 is TGTGCCAGCAGCTTGGGTGACAGGCTCACCTTC.

V is TRBV9 and J is TRBJ2-1; TRBD2 matches at 10 bases. There are 17 residues in the CDR3. V was clipped by 0 bases and J by 10 bases; unmatched bases: 13. Germline loops: CDR1 SGDLS, CDR2 YYNGEE. The CDR3 reads CASSVAWGLAGGGEQFF. The CDR3 DNA reads as TGTGCCAGCAGCGTAGCTTGGGGATTAGCGGGAGGTGGCGAGCAGTTCTTC.

The V call is TRBV7-9, the J call TRBJ1-1; the D is unclear. The CDR3 extends over 16 amino acids. V was pared by 3 bases and J by 3 bases, with 17 bases between. The germline gives CDR1 SEHNR, CDR2 FQNEAQ (reference sequence). CDR3 coding DNA: TGTGCCAGCAGCTTGAGCTTAGACCTTGCGGACACTGAAGCTTTCTTT. The encoded protein is CASSLSLDLADTEAFF. The whole variable domain, filled in from reference TRBV7-9 and TRBJ1-1, reads DTGVSQNPRHKITKRGQNVTFRCDPISEHNRLYWYRQTLGQGPEFLTYFQNEAQLEKSRLLSDRFSAERPKGSFSTLEIQRTEQGDSAMYLCASSLSLDLADTEAFFGQGTRLTVV.

V gene TRBV6-1 combines with J gene TRBJ1-2, with 7 bases identical to TRBD1. With 4 bases clipped from V and 6 bases from J, the junction kept 11 bases outside the gene matches. The CDR3 runs to 15 residues. Looked up from germline, CDR1 is MNHNS and CDR2 is SASEGT. The CDR3 loop reads CASSVPRTGWDGYTF. DNA for the CDR3: TGTGCCAGCAGTGTCCCCCGGACAGGCTGGGATGGCTACACCTTC.

The V and J genes are TRBV29-1 and TRBJ1-1; D is possibly TRBD1 (6 bases). The CDR3 is 12 residues long. CDR1 is SQVTM and CDR2 is ANQGSEA in the germline V gene. V shed 4 bases and J shed 11 bases, with 17 bases lying between them. CDR3 DNA sequence: TGCAGCGTTGCCGGGGGCGCGTCTGGGGCTTTCTTT. Residues: CSVAGGASGAFF.

The V gene is TRBV6-1, the J gene TRBJ2-7; D unclear. The CDR3 covers 15 residues. CDR1 is MNHNS and CDR2 is SASEGT in the germline V gene. Deletions cut 6 bases from V and 5 bases from J, with 20 bases between. CDR3 DNA: TGTGCCAGCAGCCCAAGGCAAGCTTACATGGACGAGCAGTACTTC. It yields the protein CASSPRQAYMDEQYF.

The chain is built from TRBV25-1 and TRBJ1-4; D not certain. V shed 3 bases and J shed 0 bases, with 8 bases lying between them. The CDR3 is made up of 15 amino acids. Germline CDR1 reads MGHDK; CDR2 reads SYGVNS. The CDR3 region has the DNA TGTGCCAGCAGTGATGTGGGTACAACTAATGAAAAACTGTTTTTT. This gives the protein CASSDVGTTNEKLFF.

This chain joins TRBV7-9 and TRBJ2-2, with 8 bases matching TRBD2. Trimming removed 2 bases from V and 7 bases from J; junction bases left unmatched: 6. The CDR3 runs to 15 residues. Germline lookup yields CDR1 SEHNR and CDR2 FQNEAQ (reference sequence). This chain's CDR3 is CASSLHVTSGGELFF. As DNA, the CDR3 is TGTGCCAGCAGCTTACACGTTACTAGCGGCGGGGAGCTGTTTTTT.